A selection of T cell receptor beta chains follows, all from one sample in a study of CXCR3-negative and CXCR3-positive naive CD8 T cells. TCRdb reprocessed the 5' RACE reads; each CDR3 protein has one entry and no DNA is given. This sample lists roughly 6,900 distinct CDR3 sequences; its ten largest clones have under 1.5%. The specimen was naive CXCR3- CD8+ T cells from blood. The origin of the receptors is a human donor in good health. Some clones in this sample may be carry-over from other donors' samples. Each CDR3 is given with its conserved first and last residue. Each record gives: CDR3 protein, J gene, clone size, CDR3 length, V gene. Clone size, where shown, is once, few, many, or a class for clones that have expanded.

CAWETGLAGGDEQFF,TRBJ2-1,medium-sized,15,TRBV30
CASSTSGRNNEQFF,TRBJ2-1,medium-sized,14,TRBV9
CASTTWTANTGELFF,TRBJ2-2,-,15,TRBV7-9
CAIREYTEAFF,TRBJ1-1,-,11,TRBV10-3
CASSLGDRVEETQYF,TRBJ2-5,-,15,TRBV11-2
CASSRQGAGNTIYF,TRBJ1-3,medium-sized,14,TRBV21-1
CASSSGPEQFF,TRBJ2-1,medium-sized,11,TRBV27
CASSQDRGNGANVLTF,TRBJ2-6,medium-sized,16,TRBV14
CASSADSTGWNTGELFF,TRBJ2-2,-,17,TRBV4-3
CATSDYHVGRQPNEETQYF,TRBJ2-5,-,19,TRBV24-1
CASSRGLAGNNEQFF,TRBJ2-1,-,15,TRBV5-1
CASSSPRGTGSYEQYF,TRBJ2-7,medium-sized,16,TRBV7-6
CASSGERGSYDEQFF,TRBJ2-1,medium-sized,15,TRBV2
CASSPTGGGELFF,TRBJ2-2,medium-sized,13,TRBV6-5
CASSMTSGNSGANVLTF,TRBJ2-6,medium-sized,17,TRBV7-3
CSVEDVNLGGNYGYTF,TRBJ1-2,medium-sized,16,TRBV29-1
CAISDPGQVQNEQFF,TRBJ2-1,-,15,TRBV10-3
CASSLLGNTGELFF,TRBJ2-2,medium-sized,14,TRBV27
CASSYSGTPNEQFF,TRBJ2-1,-,14,TRBV6-6
CASSPPQGAHLSDTQYF,TRBJ2-3,-,17,TRBV9
CASSQHVGGSPYNEQFF,TRBJ2-1,-,17,TRBV14
CSVEVVQGYNNEQFF,TRBJ2-1,medium-sized,15,TRBV29-1
CASTLPQGNTEAFF,TRBJ1-1,-,14,TRBV4-1
CSVETGTGVLSSYNEQFF,TRBJ2-1,-,18,TRBV29-1
CSVESSNEQFF,TRBJ2-1,medium-sized,11,TRBV29-1
CSVVRQGIAGTDTQYF,TRBJ2-3,medium-sized,16,TRBV29-1
CSVRTASTDTQYF,TRBJ2-3,-,13,TRBV29-1
CASIPTSDGQETQYF,TRBJ2-5,-,15,TRBV5-1
CSVLGGFTGELFF,TRBJ2-2,medium-sized,13,TRBV29-1
CATSHREGYAQDTQYF,TRBJ2-3,medium-sized,16,TRBV15
CSATLPPLGISYEQYF,TRBJ2-7,medium-sized,16,TRBV20-1
CAISPQTSALSYNEQFF,TRBJ2-1,-,17,TRBV10-3
CASSQDDDMGATNEKLFF,TRBJ1-4,medium-sized,18,TRBV4-1
CATSTDRGDEQFF,TRBJ2-1,medium-sized,13,TRBV15
CASRGGNNEQFF,TRBJ2-1,-,12,TRBV11-3